These 18 T cell receptor beta chains were all obtained from the same sample, sequenced in a study of Ad26.COV2.S vaccination and SARS-CoV-2 variants. Treatment given: some 19 received Ad26.COV2.S at low or high dose, single or two shots; 5 received placebo; per-sample allocation not given. Day 63 after the first vaccine or placebo injection was the time point for sampling. The protocol was immunoSEQ multiplex PCR, while the TCRdb copy is restricted to in-frame clones and leaves out a portion. The sample contains around 450,000 clones, 89% of which appear only once. The sequences come from peripheral blood, collected in a trial of Ad26.COV2.S vaccine versus placebo. The source is a person between 18 and 59 years old who received the Ad26.COV2.S COVID-19 vaccine or a placebo.

This clone was observed a single time. This chain links TRBV12-3 or TRBV12-4 with TRBJ1-1; the match to TRBD1 covers 7 bases. CDR3 length: 12 amino acids. V lost 7 bases, J lost 10 bases, and 9 bases stayed unmatched. This CDR3 is CASKVEGGRAFF. The CDR3 nucleotides read TGTGCCAGCAAGGTTGAAGGGGGCAGAGCTTTCTTT.

The rearrangement uses TRBV28 and TRBJ1-1; D not resolved. Germline V gives CDR1 MDHEN, CDR2 SYDVKM. The CDR3 runs 17 residues. Trimming removed 7 bases at V and 0 bases at J, with 21 bases between. The CDR3 DNA reads as TGTGCCAGCAAACCCATTATTTGGAACTTAATGAACACTGAAGCTTTCTTT. Its translation: CASKPIIWNLMNTEAFF. The full variable domain, completed using reference TRBV28 and TRBJ1-1, is DVKVTQSSRYLVKRTGEKVFLECVQDMDHENMFWYRQDPGLGLRLIYFSYDVKMKEKGDIPEGYSVSREKKERFSLILESASTNQTSMYLCASKPIIWNLMNTEAFFGQGTRLTVV.

The rearrangement joins TRBV28 to TRBJ2-3; 8 nucleotides align to TRBD2. The CDR3 spans 16 residues. J was trimmed by 12 bases and V by 8 bases; bases with no gene match: 22. Germline lookup yields CDR1 MDHEN and CDR2 SYDVKM. Here the CDR3 DNA reads TGTGCCAGCGGACTCAAAGCGGGGGCCTCCGTTTCTTCCCAGTATTTT. Protein: CASGLKAGASVSSQYF.

J is TRBJ2-5 and V is TRBV3-1 (or the pseudogene TRBV3-2); maybe TRBD1 (6 bases). Germline loops: CDR1 LGHDT, CDR2 YNNKEL (reference sequence). The CDR3 consists of 13 residues. V gave up 3 bases and J gave up 5 bases, with 10 bases separating them. The CDR3 region has the DNA TGTGCCAGCAGCCAGGGGGCGAGGGAGACCCAGTACTTC. Amino acid sequence: CASSQGARETQYF.

The gene calls are TRBV6-2 or TRBV6-3 and TRBJ2-1; 9 bases line up with TRBD1. The J segment lost 9 bases and the V segment lost 5 bases, leaving 8 bases of the junction unmatched. The CDR3 is 14 residues long. Germline-derived CDR1 and CDR2 are MNHEY and SVGEGT. This chain's CDR3 is CASSLRDRDGEQFF. As DNA, the CDR3 is TGTGCCAGCAGTCTCCGGGACAGGGACGGTGAGCAGTTCTTC.

V gene TRBV6-5 combines with J gene TRBJ2-1; a possible D gene is TRBD1 (5 bases). With 1 base removed from V and 5 bases from J, the gap between germline ends came to 12 bases. The CDR3 loop spans 15 amino acids. Germline assignment: CDR1 MNHEY and CDR2 SVGAGI. In DNA, the CDR3 is TGTGCCAGCAGTTACTGGTCAGGACAAAACAATGAGCAGTTCTTC. It is translated as CASSYWSGQNNEQFF.

The chain recombines TRBV7-2 with TRBJ1-2; no clear D. This CDR3 contains 13 residues. The V end lost 1 base, the J end lost 8 bases, and 11 bases lay between the germline ends. Germline loops: CDR1 SGHTA, CDR2 FQGNSA. The CDR3, as DNA: TGTGCCAGCAGCTTAGTGGTGGGTCCGGGCTACACCTTC. It translates to CASSLVVGPGYTF.

CDR3 in amino acids: CAVSRGGAELYEQYF. The DNA of the CDR3 is TGTGCCGTCTCTAGAGGCGGGGCAGAACTTTACGAGCAGTACTTC. The chain is built from TRBV7-9 and TRBJ2-7, with D possibly being TRBD2 (6 bases). CDR3 size: 15 residues. V lost 11 bases and J lost 4, with 24 bases in between. The V gene's germline CDR1 is SEHNR and CDR2 FQNEAQ (reference sequence).

The V and J genes are TRBV18 and TRBJ2-1, with 9 bases identical to TRBD2. From germline, CDR1 is KGHSH and CDR2 LQKENI. CDR3 length equals 14 residues. V lost 2 bases and J lost 10; bases outside the gene matches: 6. CDR3 in amino acids: CASSPRRGGGEQFF. In nucleotides, the CDR3 is TGTGCCAGCTCACCAAGGCGGGGGGGAGGAGAGCAGTTCTTC.

The chain is built from TRBV6-2 or TRBV6-3 and TRBJ2-1; D not resolved. V was trimmed by 5 bases and J by 4 bases, leaving 3 bases between them. Germline CDR1 MNHEY, CDR2 SVGEGT. The CDR3 totals 11 residues. DNA of the CDR3: TGTGCCAGCAGTCTTTACAATGAGCAGTTCTTC. It encodes CASSLYNEQFF.

The chain is built from TRBV7-3 and TRBJ2-1; D gene uncertain. The V gene's germline CDR1 is SGHTA and CDR2 FQGTGA. The CDR3 is 15 amino acids. The V and J ends lost 1 base and 6 bases respectively, with 13 bases between them. The CDR3 sequence is CASSLRGSDLNEQFF. DNA for the CDR3: TGTGCCAGCAGCTTAAGAGGCAGCGACCTCAATGAGCAGTTCTTC.

The rearrangement joins TRBV18 to TRBJ2-3; D gene ambiguous. The CDR3 runs to 14 residues. Germline lookup yields CDR1 KGHSH and CDR2 LQKENI. V was trimmed by 4 bases and J by 0 bases, leaving 8 bases between them. The CDR3 DNA is TGTGCCAGCTCACTGGAATACAGCACAGATACGCAGTATTTT. It encodes CASSLEYSTDTQYF.

The rearrangement uses TRBV5-1 and TRBJ2-2; TRBD2 agrees at 10 bases. The trim removed 1 base at V and 7 bases at J, leaving 4 bases unmatched. The CDR3 has 15 residues. Germline values: CDR1 SGHRS, CDR2 YFSETQ. The CDR3 region is CASSLLAGEGGELFF. The CDR3 DNA reads TGCGCCAGCAGCTTGCTAGCGGGAGAGGGCGGGGAGCTGTTTTTT.

This clone is a singleton in its sample. The chain couples TRBV19 to TRBJ2-2; tentative D call: TRBD1 (7 bases). The CDR3 consists of 15 residues. The germline V gene encodes CDR1 LNHDA and CDR2 SQIVND (reference sequence). V was trimmed by 1 base and J by 6 bases, leaving 12 bases between them. The CDR3 reads CASSIVPRGAGELFF. The DNA for the CDR3 is TGTGCCAGTAGTATAGTTCCCAGGGGGGCCGGGGAGCTGTTTTTT.

The chain links TRBV28 to TRBJ1-5, with D maybe TRBD1 (5 bases). Germline CDR1 reads MDHEN; CDR2 reads SYDVKM. The V end lost 6 bases, the J end lost 6 bases, and 21 bases lay between the germline ends. The length of the CDR3 is 16 residues. The CDR3 region is CASSPPPRDWGQPQHF. Written as DNA, the CDR3 is TGTGCCAGCAGCCCGCCTCCCAGGGACTGGGGTCAGCCCCAGCATTTT.

The chain carries TRBV5-1 and TRBJ1-6; 7 nucleotides align to TRBD1. This CDR3 has 15 residues. V dropped 0 bases and J dropped 5; count of bases not matched to a gene: 2. Germline CDR1 is SGHRS and CDR2 is YFSETQ. DNA for the CDR3: TGCGCCAGCAGCTTGGGACAGGGCGATAATTCACCCCTCCACTTT. Its protein product is CASSLGQGDNSPLHF.

This rearrangement joins TRBV9 to TRBJ1-2; 10 bases line up with TRBD1. CDR1 is SGDLS and CDR2 is YYNGEE in the germline V gene. V shed 4 bases, J shed 3 bases, and the junction held 3 bases outside the gene matches. CDR3 length: 14 residues. The CDR3 reads CASSTGQGDYGYTF. The CDR3, as DNA: TGTGCCAGCAGCACCGGACAGGGGGACTATGGCTACACCTTC.

The V gene is TRBV28, the J gene TRBJ2-7; 7 bases line up with TRBD2. The V gene end was trimmed by 5 bases and the J gene end by 2 bases; junction bases not matched to a gene: 12. The CDR3 has 16 residues. Germline V gives CDR1 MDHEN, CDR2 SYDVKM. The CDR3 region is CASSPNLGRGTYEQYF. DNA of the CDR3: TGTGCCAGCAGTCCTAACCTGGGGCGGGGGACCTACGAGCAGTACTTC. Full variable domain (outside the CDR3, taken from reference TRBV28 and TRBJ2-7): DVKVTQSSRYLVKRTGEKVFLECVQDMDHENMFWYRQDPGLGLRLIYFSYDVKMKEKGDIPEGYSVSREKKERFSLILESASTNQTSMYLCASSPNLGRGTYEQYFGPGTRLTVT.